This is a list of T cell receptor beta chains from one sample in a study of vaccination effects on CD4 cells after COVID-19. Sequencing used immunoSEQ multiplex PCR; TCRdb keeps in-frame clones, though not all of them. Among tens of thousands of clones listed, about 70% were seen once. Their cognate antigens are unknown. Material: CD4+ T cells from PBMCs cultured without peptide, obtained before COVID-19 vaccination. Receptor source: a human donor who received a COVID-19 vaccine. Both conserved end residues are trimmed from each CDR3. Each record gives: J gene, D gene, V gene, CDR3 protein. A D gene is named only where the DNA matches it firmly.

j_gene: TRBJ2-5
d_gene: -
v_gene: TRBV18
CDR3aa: ASSPDGFLSAQY

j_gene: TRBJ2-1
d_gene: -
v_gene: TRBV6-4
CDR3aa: ASSRGTSSSYNEQF

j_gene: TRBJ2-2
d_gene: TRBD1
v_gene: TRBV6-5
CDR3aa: ASRKGGLTGELF

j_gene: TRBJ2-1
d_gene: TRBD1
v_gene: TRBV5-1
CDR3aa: ASSLGGQGGNEQF

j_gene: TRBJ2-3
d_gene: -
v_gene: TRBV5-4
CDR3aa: ASSIDSYSTDTQY

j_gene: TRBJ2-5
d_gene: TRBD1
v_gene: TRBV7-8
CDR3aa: ASSLAGGRETQY

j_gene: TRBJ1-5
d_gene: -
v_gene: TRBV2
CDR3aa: ASSDDRLNQPQH

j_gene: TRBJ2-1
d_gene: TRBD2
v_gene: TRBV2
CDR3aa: ASSEKVAGGVRVEQF

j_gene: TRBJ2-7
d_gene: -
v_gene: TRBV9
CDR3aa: ASSVDGYEQY

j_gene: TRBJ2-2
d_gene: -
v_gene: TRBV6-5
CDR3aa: ASRTGEGNTGELF